This TCR beta chain was sequenced in a study of T cells in narcolepsy. The V segment lost 2 bases and the J segment 4 bases; nucleotides outside the gene matches: 8. This CDR3 region has 17 residues. Per the germline V gene, CDR1 is SGHNT and CDR2 is YYREEE (reference sequence). The protocol was immunoSEQ multiplex PCR, while the TCRdb copy is restricted to in-frame clones and leaves out a portion. In the table there are just over 40,000 clones, approximately 89% of which are singletons. The chain couples TRBV5-4 to TRBJ2-7; 14 nucleotides match TRBD2. Sequencing was done on a sample of CD45RA- memory CD4+ T cells from PBMCs. This clonotype was sampled from a human donor with narcolepsy. The CDR3 protein is CASSLRTSGRFRYEQYF. The CDR3 DNA reads TGTGCCAGCAGCTTACGGACTAGCGGGAGGTTCCGGTACGAGCAGTACTTC.